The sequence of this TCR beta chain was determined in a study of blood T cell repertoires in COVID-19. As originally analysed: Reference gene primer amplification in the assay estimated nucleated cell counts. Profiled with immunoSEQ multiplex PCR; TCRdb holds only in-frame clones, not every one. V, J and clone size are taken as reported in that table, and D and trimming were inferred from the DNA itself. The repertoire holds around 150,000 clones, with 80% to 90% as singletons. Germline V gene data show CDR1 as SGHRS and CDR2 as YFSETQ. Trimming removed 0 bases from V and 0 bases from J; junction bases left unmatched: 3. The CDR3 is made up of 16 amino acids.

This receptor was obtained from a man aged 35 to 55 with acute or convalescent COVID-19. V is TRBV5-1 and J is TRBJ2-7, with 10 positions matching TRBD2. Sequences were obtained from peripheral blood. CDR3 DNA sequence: TGCGCCAGCAGCTTGGTAGCGGGGGGCTACTCCTACGAGCAGTACTTC. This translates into CASSLVAGGYSYEQYF.